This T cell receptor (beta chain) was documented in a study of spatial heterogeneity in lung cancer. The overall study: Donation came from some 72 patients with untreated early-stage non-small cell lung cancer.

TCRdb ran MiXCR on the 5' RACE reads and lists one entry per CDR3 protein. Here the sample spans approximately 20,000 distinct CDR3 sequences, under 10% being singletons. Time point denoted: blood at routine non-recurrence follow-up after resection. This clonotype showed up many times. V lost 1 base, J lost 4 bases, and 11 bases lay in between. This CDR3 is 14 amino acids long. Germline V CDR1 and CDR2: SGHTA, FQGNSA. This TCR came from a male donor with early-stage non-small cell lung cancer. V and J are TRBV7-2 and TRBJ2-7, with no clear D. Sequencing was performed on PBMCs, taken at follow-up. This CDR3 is CASSLVMSVYEQYF. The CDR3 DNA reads TGTGCCAGCAGCTTAGTGATGTCGGTGTACGAGCAGTACTTC.